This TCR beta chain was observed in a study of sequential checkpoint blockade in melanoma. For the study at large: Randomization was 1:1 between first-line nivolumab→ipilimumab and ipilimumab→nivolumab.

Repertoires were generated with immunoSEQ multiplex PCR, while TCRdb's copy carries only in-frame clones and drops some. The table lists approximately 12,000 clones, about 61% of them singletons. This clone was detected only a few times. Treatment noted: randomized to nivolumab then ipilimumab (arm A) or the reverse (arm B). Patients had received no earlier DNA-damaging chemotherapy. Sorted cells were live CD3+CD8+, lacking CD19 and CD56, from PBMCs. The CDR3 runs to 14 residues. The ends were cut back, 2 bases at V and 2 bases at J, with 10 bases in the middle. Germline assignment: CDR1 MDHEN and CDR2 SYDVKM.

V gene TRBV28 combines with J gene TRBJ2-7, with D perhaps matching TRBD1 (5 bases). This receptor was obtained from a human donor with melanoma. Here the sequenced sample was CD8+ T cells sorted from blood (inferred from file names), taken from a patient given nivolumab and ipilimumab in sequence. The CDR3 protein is CASSLTPRAYEQYF. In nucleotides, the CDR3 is TGTGCCAGCAGTTTAACTCCCAGGGCCTACGAGCAGTACTTC.